The 7 T cell receptor beta chains below come from one sample, sequenced in a study of TIL therapy for anti-PD-1-resistant metastatic lung cancer. This was the immunoSEQ v3 assay. The protocol was immunoSEQ multiplex PCR, while the TCRdb copy is restricted to in-frame clones and leaves out a portion. The table shows 5,000 to 8,000 clones, with around 69% occurring only once. Time point described: pre-treatment sample, taken before nivolumab and TIL therapy. Most excised metastases sampled were pleural nodules or supraclavicular lymph nodes. The starting material was tumor tissue, obtained at baseline. All receptors come from a person between 25 and 79 years old with non-small cell lung cancer.

This chain links TRBV7-9 with TRBJ2-7; 8 bases fit TRBD1. The germline gives CDR1 SEHNR, CDR2 FQNEAQ (reference sequence). J gave up 0 bases and V 3 bases, and 4 bases lay outside the gene matches. The CDR3 runs 15 residues. The CDR3 sequence is CASSFSGQVSYEQYF. The CDR3 DNA reads as TGTGCCAGCAGCTTTTCGGGACAGGTCTCCTACGAGCAGTACTTC.

This sequence joins TRBV7-2 and TRBJ2-5; D unresolved. From germline, CDR1 is SGHTA and CDR2 FQGNSA. The V and J ends lost 5 bases and 4 bases respectively, with 11 bases between them. The CDR3 length is 13 residues. The CDR3 region has the DNA TGTGCCAGCAGCCGCCAGCGAACAGAGACCCAGTACTTC. This codes for CASSRQRTETQYF.

The rearrangement links TRBV18 to TRBJ1-2; 9 nucleotides agree with TRBD1. The germline V gene has CDR1 KGHSH and CDR2 LQKENI. The CDR3 length is 15 residues. The junction had 8 bases not matched to a gene; V was cut back by 5 bases and J by 4 bases. Here the CDR3 reads CASSTRRDRVYGYTF. For the CDR3, the DNA is TGTGCCAGCTCAACCCGCCGGGACAGGGTCTATGGCTACACCTTC.

The V and J genes are TRBV19 and TRBJ2-2; the D is unclear. This CDR3 contains 15 residues. V lost 1 base to trimming and J lost 2 bases, with 8 bases between them. Germline V gene sequence: CDR1 LNHDA, CDR2 SQIVND (reference sequence). CDR3 coding DNA: TGTGCCAGTAGTATAGGCCCCCTAAACACCGGGGAGCTGTTTTTT. Translation gives CASSIGPLNTGELFF.

The V call is TRBV10-2, the J call TRBJ2-5; D not certain. The V gene's germline CDR1 is WSHSY and CDR2 SAAADI. V shed 3 bases and J shed 5 bases, with 10 bases lying between them. The CDR3 totals 13 residues. CDR3 amino acids: CASSEARLETQYF. The CDR3 DNA sequence: TGCGCCAGCAGTGAAGCTAGATTGGAGACCCAGTACTTC.

V and J are TRBV6-2 or TRBV6-3 and TRBJ2-2; 10 nucleotides match TRBD2. The CDR3 runs 19 residues. Germline V CDR1 and CDR2: MNHEY, SVGEGT. The J segment lost 1 base and the V segment lost 0 bases, leaving 8 bases of the junction unmatched. This CDR3 reads CASSYSSTVAGGNTGELFF. The CDR3 nucleotides are TGTGCCAGCAGTTACTCGTCGACAGTAGCGGGGGGGAACACCGGGGAGCTGTTTTTT.

The J gene is TRBJ1-5, the V gene TRBV6-5; 11 bases are shared with TRBD1. The CDR3 has 14 residues. Germline V lookup: CDR1 MNHEY, CDR2 SVGAGI. The V and J ends lost 9 bases and 6 bases, in that order; junction bases with no gene match: 7. This CDR3 is CASSPGQGVQPQHF. CDR3 coding DNA: TGTGCCAGTTCACCGGGACAGGGGGTTCAGCCCCAGCATTTT.